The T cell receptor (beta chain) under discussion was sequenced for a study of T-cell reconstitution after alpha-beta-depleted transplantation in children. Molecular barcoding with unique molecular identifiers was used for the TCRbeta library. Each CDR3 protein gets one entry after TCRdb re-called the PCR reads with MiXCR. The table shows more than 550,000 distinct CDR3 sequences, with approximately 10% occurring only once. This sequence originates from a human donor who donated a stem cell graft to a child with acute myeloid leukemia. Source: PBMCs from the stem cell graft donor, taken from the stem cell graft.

CDR3 residues: CSASRRGNNQPQHF. Here the CDR3 DNA reads TGCAGTGCTAGCAGACGGGGGAACAATCAGCCCCAGCATTTT. V and J are TRBV20-1 and TRBJ1-5; possibly TRBD1 for D (5 bases). CDR1 and CDR2 (germline): DFQATT, SNEGSKA (reference sequence). CDR3 length: 14 residues. The V gene lost 3 bases and the J gene lost 3 bases, with 12 bases spanning the gap.